The clone carrying this T cell receptor (beta chain) was seen a single time. Germline V CDR1 and CDR2: MDHEN, SYDVKM. The CDR3 contains 13 residues. Trimming removed 9 bases from V and 7 bases from J, with 16 bases in between. This sample is drawn from a study of control samples from healthy donors and cancer patients. Clones were read by immunoSEQ multiplex PCR, and TCRdb kept only the in-frame ones, dropping some. The data contain around 63,000 clones, around 87% of them singletons. V usage is TRBV28 and J usage is TRBJ2-4, with D perhaps TRBD2 (5 bases). The clonotype comes from a woman aged 45-65 years with head and neck cancer. Sequencing input: PBMCs. The CDR3: CASNTRGWNIQYF. The CDR3 bases are TGTGCCAGTAACACCCGAGGGTGGAACATTCAGTACTTC.